A selection of T cell receptor beta chains follows, all from one sample in a study of cytomegalovirus exposure and HLA in healthy donors. Repertoires were generated with immunoSEQ multiplex PCR, while TCRdb's copy carries only in-frame clones and drops some. The sample contains some 150,000 clones, approximately 79% of which appear only once. What was sequenced was PBMCs. The receptors come from a man between 35 and 55 years old in good health and CMV-seronegative. Both conserved end residues are part of each CDR3. Fields, in order: D gene, J gene, V gene, CDR3 length, CDR3 protein, CDR3 DNA. The D gene is left open where the match is weak.

TRBD2	TRBJ2-3	TRBV28	14	CASTLSQAGGDRYF	TGTGCCAGCACCCTATCCCAAGCGGGAGGGGACCGGTATTTT
TRBD2	TRBJ2-3	TRBV7-9	16	CASSLAPSGVLDTQYF	TGTGCCAGCAGCTTAGCCCCTAGCGGGGTACTAGATACGCAGTATTTT
TRBD1	TRBJ1-2	TRBV18	17	CASSPSTERQGVDGYTF	TGTGCCAGCTCACCATCGACGGAGCGACAGGGGGTTGATGGCTACACCTTC
.	TRBJ2-1	TRBV11-3	13	CASSPRSGNEQFF	TGTGCCAGCAGCCCGCGGAGTGGGAATGAGCAGTTCTTC
.	TRBJ2-1	TRBV15	12	CATSPRGYEQFF	TGTGCCACCAGCCCCCGCGGGTATGAGCAGTTCTTC
.	TRBJ2-1	TRBV7-2	15	CASSPVRESYNEQFF	TGTGCCAGCAGCCCCGTTCGGGAGTCCTACAATGAGCAGTTCTTC
TRBD2	TRBJ2-1	TRBV6-1	19	CASSQGGPGSGAYYNEQFF	TGTGCCAGCAGTCAAGGGGGGCCGGGTAGCGGGGCATACTACAATGAGCAGTTCTTC
.	TRBJ2-1	TRBV28	14	CASSSGTLYNEQFF	TGTGCCAGCAGTTCCGGGACTCTCTACAATGAGCAGTTCTTC
TRBD1	TRBJ2-5	TRBV4-1	15	CASSQGQGARETQYF	TGCGCCAGCAGCCAAGGACAGGGTGCACGCGAGACCCAGTACTTC
TRBD2	TRBJ2-1	TRBV19	14	CASRGLAGYNEQFF	TGTGCCAGTAGAGGACTAGCGGGATACAATGAGCAGTTCTTC
TRBD1	TRBJ2-1	TRBV7-2	14	CASSQTGRHNEQFF	TGTGCCAGCAGCCAGACAGGGAGACACAATGAGCAGTTCTTC
TRBD1	TRBJ2-1	TRBV5-8	14	CASRAGGAYNEQFF	TGTGCCAGCAGGGCAGGGGGCGCCTACAATGAGCAGTTCTTC